The entry that follows covers one TCR beta chain sequence. In the authors' methods: Amplified reference gene primers provided the basis for estimating nucleated cell counts. Profiled with immunoSEQ multiplex PCR; TCRdb holds only in-frame clones, not every one. D and trimming were read from the DNA, whereas the V and J calls and clone size are those reported in that table. Of about 220,000 clones listed, over 80% are singletons. Germline values: CDR1 SGHRS, CDR2 YFSETQ. There are 12 residues in the CDR3. The V and J ends lost 0 bases and 6 bases, in that order; junction bases with no gene match: 0. The data derive from a study of blood T cell repertoires in COVID-19. Participants' reported clinical history set cohort assignment.

The TCR comes from a woman under 40 with acute COVID-19. The sequenced sample consisted of PBMCs or T cells enriched from blood (not recorded which). The chain combines TRBV5-1 with TRBJ2-7; 7 bases are shared with TRBD2. The CDR3 DNA sequence: TGCGCCAGCAGCTTGGGGGAGGGCGAGCAGTACTTC. It yields the protein CASSLGEGEQYF.